This entry features one T cell receptor (beta chain) sequence. This entry comes from a study of blood T cell repertoires in COVID-19. Turning to the study itself: Donors in the United States, Italy and Spain gave samples during acute or convalescent COVID-19. T cells, B-cell-depleted T cells, or PBMCs supplied cDNA or gDNA.

Authors' methods: Estimated nucleated cell counts came from reference gene primer amplification. TCRdb keeps only in-frame clones here, not all; method: immunoSEQ multiplex PCR. The V and J calls and clone size come from that table; D and trimming were worked out from the DNA. Of roughly 230,000 clones listed, about 80% are singletons. The CDR3 consists of 14 residues. The V and J ends lost 4 bases and 5 bases respectively, with 14 bases between them. Germline V lookup: CDR1 LGHDT, CDR2 YNNKEL (reference sequence). Sequences were obtained from peripheral blood. The source of this sequence is a man aged 45-65 years with active or convalescent COVID-19. The chain recombines TRBV3-1 (or the pseudogene TRBV3-2) with TRBJ1-2, with TRBD1 as a possible D gene (5 bases). The CDR3 reads CASSPGLLLYGYTF. The DNA for the CDR3 is TGTGCCAGCAGCCCGGGACTGCTTTTGTATGGCTACACCTTC.